This T cell receptor (beta chain) was documented in a study of blood T cell repertoires in COVID-19. Study-level information: The analysed material was cDNA or gDNA that came from T cells, B-cell-depleted T cells, or PBMCs.

Germline V gives CDR1 SGHDN, CDR2 FVKESK. Between the trimmed V and J ends, which lost 2 bases and 4 bases, there was a span of 12 bases. This CDR3 has 14 residues. Under the authors' procedure: How many nucleated cells were present was estimated from reference gene primer amplification. Sequenced by immunoSEQ multiplex PCR; TCRdb stores in-frame clones only, minus some. That table supplies the V and J calls and clone size; D and trimming were determined from the DNA. The sample gives 170,000 or so clones, roughly 84% of which show up once; 7% is in the top ten. Material for sequencing was peripheral blood. The TCR originated in a man between 50 and 59 years old with active or convalescent COVID-19. This rearrangement joins TRBV14 to TRBJ2-7; the D gene is possibly TRBD2 (6 bases). The CDR3 DNA follows: TGTGCCAGCAGCCAACTGACTAGTAGGTACGAGCAGTACTTC. This translates into CASSQLTSRYEQYF.